The sequence of this T cell receptor (beta chain) was determined in a study of T-cell reconstitution after alpha-beta-depleted transplantation in children. Study-wide results and limits: Expanded clones from the graft, numbering several hundred, reportedly supplied alpha-beta T cells about two months after transplant. At one year after transplant, newly produced T cells mostly accounted for T-cell counts and diversity. There were some patients whose high TCRbeta diversity at day 60 came from surviving recipient T cells and thymic progenitors.

In germline, CDR1 is SGHKS, CDR2 YYEKEE (reference sequence). The V gene end was trimmed by 2 bases and the J gene end by 6 bases; junction bases not matched to a gene: 5. The CDR3 consists of 15 residues. In its sample, this clonotype was seen a few times. What it binds is unknown. Unique molecular identifiers tagged the TCRbeta library. TCRdb reprocessed the PCR reads with MiXCR, giving one entry per CDR3 protein. The sample yields fewer than 150,000 distinct CDR3 sequences, about 9.5% seen once. The chain uses TRBV5-5 and TRBJ2-3; 11 bases line up with TRBD2. The TCR comes from a girl in the first two years of life who had a stem cell transplant for combined immunodeficiency, so the T cells may come from the graft donor. The material sequenced was PBMCs, mostly from graft donor cells, taken 180 days after TCRalphabeta/CD19-depleted stem cell transplant. The CDR3 reads CASSFRLAGTDTQYF. The CDR3 bases are TGTGCCAGCAGCTTTAGACTAGCGGGGACGGATACGCAGTATTTT.